Listed here are 3 T cell receptor beta chains from one sample, sequenced in a study of human T cells and chemical hapten exposure. Time point given: patch test 2, 6 weeks after DPC sensitization. The treatment: therapeutic diphenylcyclopropenone sensitization with weekly scalp DPC. MiXCR, run by TCRdb on the RACE reads, gives a single entry per CDR3 protein. The profile shows some 89,000 distinct CDR3 sequences, roughly 10% of them singletons. The specimen was whole blood, collected in connection with sensitization to the hapten diphenylcyclopropenone (DPC). The source of these receptors is a woman aged 30 to 39 with alopecia areata. Some clones in this sample may be carry-over from other donors' samples.

V is TRBV30 and J is TRBJ1-5; possibly TRBD1 for D (6 bases). The CDR3 is 13 residues long. Germline CDR1 and CDR2: GTSNPN and SVGIG (reference sequence). The V and J ends lost 3 bases and 7 bases respectively, with 13 bases between them. The CDR3 here is CAWSLQGSQPQHF. The CDR3 nucleotides read TGTGCCTGGAGCCTACAGGGATCCCAGCCCCAGCATTTT.

This chain uses TRBV5-1 with TRBJ2-3; no reliable D call. Trimming stripped 2 bases from V and 0 bases from J, with 7 bases between. The CDR3 sequence is 14 residues long. Germline assignment: CDR1 SGHRS and CDR2 YFSETQ. The CDR3 region has the DNA TGCGCCAGCAGCTTAGACGGTAGCACAGATACGCAGTATTTT. It is translated as CASSLDGSTDTQYF.

At least ten counts were recorded for this clonotype. V and J are TRBV12-3 or TRBV12-4 and TRBJ2-7; maybe TRBD1 (7 bases). The V and J ends lost 2 bases and 6 bases respectively, with 8 bases between them. The CDR3 is 12 residues long. The CDR3 bases are TGTGCCAGCAGTTTACAGGGGGGCGAGCAGTACTTC. Protein: CASSLQGGEQYF.